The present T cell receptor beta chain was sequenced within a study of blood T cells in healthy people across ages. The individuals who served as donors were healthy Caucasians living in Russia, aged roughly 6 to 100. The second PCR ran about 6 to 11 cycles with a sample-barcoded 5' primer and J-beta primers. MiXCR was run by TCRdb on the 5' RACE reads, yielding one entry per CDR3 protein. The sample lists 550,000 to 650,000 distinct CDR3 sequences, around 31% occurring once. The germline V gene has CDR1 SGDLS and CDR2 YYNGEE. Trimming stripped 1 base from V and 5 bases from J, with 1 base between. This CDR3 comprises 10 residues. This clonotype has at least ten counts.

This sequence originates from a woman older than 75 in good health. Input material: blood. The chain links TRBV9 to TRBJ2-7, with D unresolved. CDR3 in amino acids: CASSVNEQYF. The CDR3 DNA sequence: TGTGCCAGCAGCGTAAACGAGCAGTACTTC. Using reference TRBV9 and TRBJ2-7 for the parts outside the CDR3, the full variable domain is DSGVTQTPKHLITATGQRVTLRCSPRSGDLSVYWYQQSLDQGLQFLIQYYNGEERAKGNILERFSAQQFPDLHSELNLSSLELGDSALYFCASSVNEQYFGPGTRLTVT.